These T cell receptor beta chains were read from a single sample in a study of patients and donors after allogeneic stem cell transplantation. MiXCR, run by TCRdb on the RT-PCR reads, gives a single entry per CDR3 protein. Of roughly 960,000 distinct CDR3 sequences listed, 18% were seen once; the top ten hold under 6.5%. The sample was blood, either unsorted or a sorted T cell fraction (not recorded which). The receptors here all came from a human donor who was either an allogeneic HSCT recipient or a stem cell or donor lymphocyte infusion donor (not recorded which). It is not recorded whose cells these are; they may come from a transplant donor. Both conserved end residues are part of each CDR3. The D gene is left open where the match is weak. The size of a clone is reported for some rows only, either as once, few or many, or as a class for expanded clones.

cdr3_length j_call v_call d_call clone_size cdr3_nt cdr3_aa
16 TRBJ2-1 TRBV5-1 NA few TGCGCCAGCAGCTTCGGCGTGGTGCGGGGAGGCAATGAGCAGTTCTTC CASSFGVVRGGNEQFF
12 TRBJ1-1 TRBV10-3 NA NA TGTGCCATCAGTAACAGGGAAACTGAAGCTTTCTTT CAISNRETEAFF
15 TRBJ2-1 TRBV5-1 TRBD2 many TGTGCCAGCAGCCTCGGGACTAGCTCCTACAATGAGCAGTTCTTC CASSLGTSSYNEQFF
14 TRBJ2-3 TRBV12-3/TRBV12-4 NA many TGTGCCAGCAGTTCCGGCCTAAGGGGGGATACGCAGTATTTT CASSSGLRGDTQYF
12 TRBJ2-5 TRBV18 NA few TGTGCCAGCTCACCTTTGGCGGAGACCCAGTACTTC CASSPLAETQYF
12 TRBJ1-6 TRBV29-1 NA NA TGCAGCGCCCGGGACGGCTATTCACCCCTCCACTTT CSARDGYSPLHF
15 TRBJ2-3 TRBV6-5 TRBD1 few TGTGCCAGCAGTTATCGGGACAGGAGGCCAGATACGCAGTATTTT CASSYRDRRPDTQYF
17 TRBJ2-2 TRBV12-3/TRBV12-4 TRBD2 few TGTGCCAGCAGTTGGACTAGCGGGGGGGCCCACACCGGGGAGCTGTTTTTT CASSWTSGGAHTGELFF
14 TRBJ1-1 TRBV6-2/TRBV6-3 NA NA TGTGCCAGCAGTTACGGGGCACTGGGGACTGAAGCTTTCTTT CASSYGALGTEAFF
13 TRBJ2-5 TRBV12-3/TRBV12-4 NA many TGTGCCAGCAGTTTTGGGGGCCGAGAGACCCAGTACTTC CASSFGGRETQYF
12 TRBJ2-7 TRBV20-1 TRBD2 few TGCAGTGCTGCTAGCGGGGGGTCCGAGCAGTACTTC CSAASGGSEQYF
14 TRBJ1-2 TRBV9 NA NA TGTGCCAGCACTCTCCGGGATTTTAACTATGGCTACACCTTC CASTLRDFNYGYTF